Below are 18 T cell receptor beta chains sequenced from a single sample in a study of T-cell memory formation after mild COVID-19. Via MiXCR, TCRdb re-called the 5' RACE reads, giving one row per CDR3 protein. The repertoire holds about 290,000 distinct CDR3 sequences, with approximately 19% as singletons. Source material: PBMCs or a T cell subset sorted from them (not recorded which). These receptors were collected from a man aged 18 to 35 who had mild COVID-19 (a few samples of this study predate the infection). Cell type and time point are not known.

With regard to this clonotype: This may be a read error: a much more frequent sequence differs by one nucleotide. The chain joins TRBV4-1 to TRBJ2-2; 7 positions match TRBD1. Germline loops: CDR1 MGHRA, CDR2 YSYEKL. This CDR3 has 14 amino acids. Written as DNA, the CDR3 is TGCGACAGCAGCCGGGGACAGACCACCGGGGAGCTGTTTTTT. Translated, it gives CDSSRGQTTGELFF.

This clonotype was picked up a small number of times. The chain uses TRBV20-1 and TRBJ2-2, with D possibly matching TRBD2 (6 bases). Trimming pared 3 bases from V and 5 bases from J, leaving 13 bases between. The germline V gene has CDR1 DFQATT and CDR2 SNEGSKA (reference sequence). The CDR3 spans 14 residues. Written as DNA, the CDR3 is TGCAGTGCTAGTTATAGGGGAGGAACCGGGGAGCTGTTTTTT. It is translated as CSASYRGGTGELFF.

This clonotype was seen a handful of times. The CDR3 bases are TGTGCCAGCAAGGGGGAATACACCGGGGAGCTGTTTTTT. Translating gives CASKGEYTGELFF. The chain has TRBV2 and TRBJ2-2, with a tentative D call TRBD1 (6 bases). The CDR3 length is 13 residues. V was trimmed by 7 bases and J by 3 bases, leaving 9 bases between them. Germline values: CDR1 SNHLY, CDR2 FYNNEI.

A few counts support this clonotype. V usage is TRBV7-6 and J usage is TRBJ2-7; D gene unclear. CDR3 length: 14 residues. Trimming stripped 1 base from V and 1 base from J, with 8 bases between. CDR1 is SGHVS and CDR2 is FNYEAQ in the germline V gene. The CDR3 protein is CASSLGLGSYEQYF. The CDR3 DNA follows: TGTGCCAGCAGCTTAGGCCTGGGTTCCTACGAGCAGTACTTC.

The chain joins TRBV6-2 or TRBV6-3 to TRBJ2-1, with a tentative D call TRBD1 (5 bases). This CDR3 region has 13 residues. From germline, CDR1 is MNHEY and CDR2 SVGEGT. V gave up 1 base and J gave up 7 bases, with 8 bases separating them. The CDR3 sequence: CASSYFRVNEQFF. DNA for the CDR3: TGTGCCAGCAGTTACTTCAGGGTGAATGAGCAGTTCTTC.

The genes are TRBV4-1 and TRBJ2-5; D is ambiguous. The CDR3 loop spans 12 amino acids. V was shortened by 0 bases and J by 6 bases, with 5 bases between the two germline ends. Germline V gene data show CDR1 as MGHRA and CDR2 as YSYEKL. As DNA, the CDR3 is TGCGCCAGCAGCCAAGATCGGCAGACCCAGTACTTC. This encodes CASSQDRQTQYF.

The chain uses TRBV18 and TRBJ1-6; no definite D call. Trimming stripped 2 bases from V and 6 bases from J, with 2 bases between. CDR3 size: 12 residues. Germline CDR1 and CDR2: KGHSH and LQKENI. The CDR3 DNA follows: TGTGCCAGCTCACCAGTTAATTCACCCCTCCACTTT. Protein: CASSPVNSPLHF.

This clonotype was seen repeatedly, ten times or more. The CDR3 sequence is CASSTYLSTDTQYF. In DNA, the CDR3 is TGTGCCAGCAGCACATACTTAAGCACAGATACGCAGTATTTT. The J gene is TRBJ2-3, the V gene TRBV7-2; unclear D gene. The CDR3 extends over 14 amino acids. The V gene's germline CDR1 is SGHTA and CDR2 FQGNSA. Trimming shortened V by 5 bases and J by 0 bases, and 9 bases separated the two germline ends. Using reference TRBV7-2 and TRBJ2-3 for the parts outside the CDR3, the full variable domain is GAGVSQSPSNKVTEKGKDVELRCDPISGHTALYWYRQSLGQGLEFLIYFQGNSAPDKSGLPSDRFSAERTGGSVSTLTIQRTQQEDSAVYLCASSTYLSTDTQYFGPGTRLTVL.

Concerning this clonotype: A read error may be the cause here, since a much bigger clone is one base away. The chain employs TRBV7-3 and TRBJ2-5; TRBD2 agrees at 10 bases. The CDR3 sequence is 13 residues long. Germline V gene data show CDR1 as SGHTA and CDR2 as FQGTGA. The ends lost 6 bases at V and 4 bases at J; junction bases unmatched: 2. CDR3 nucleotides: TGTGCCAGCAGACGGACTAGCGGAGAGACCCAGTACTTC. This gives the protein CASRRTSGETQYF. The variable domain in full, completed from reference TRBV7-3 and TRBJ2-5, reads GAGVSQTPSNKVTEKGKYVELRCDPISGHTALYWYRQSLGQGPEFLIYFQGTGAADDSGLPNDRFFAVRPEGSVSTLKIQRTERGDSAVYLCASRRTSGETQYFGPGTRLLVL.

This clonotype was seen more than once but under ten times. The CDR3 reads CASRTGGLTGELFF. The DNA for the CDR3 is TGCGCCAGCCGGACGGGGGGTCTCACCGGGGAGCTGTTTTTT. The V gene is TRBV4-1, the J gene TRBJ2-2, with 7 bases lining up with TRBD2. There are 14 residues in the CDR3. V dropped 8 bases and J dropped 4; count of bases not matched to a gene: 7. Germline V gene data show CDR1 as MGHRA and CDR2 as YSYEKL.

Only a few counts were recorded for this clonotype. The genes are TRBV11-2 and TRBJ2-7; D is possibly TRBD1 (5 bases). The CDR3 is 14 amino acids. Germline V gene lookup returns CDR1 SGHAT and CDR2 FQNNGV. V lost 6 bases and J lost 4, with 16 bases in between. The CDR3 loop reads CASRPISDSYEQYF. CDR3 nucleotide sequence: TGTGCCAGCAGACCCATATCTGACAGTTACGAGCAGTACTTC.

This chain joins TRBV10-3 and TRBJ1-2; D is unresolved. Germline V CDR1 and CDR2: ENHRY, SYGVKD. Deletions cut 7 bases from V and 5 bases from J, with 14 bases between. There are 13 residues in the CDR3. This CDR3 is CAITPNGDYGYTF. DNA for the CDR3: TGTGCCATCACCCCCAACGGTGATTATGGCTACACCTTC.

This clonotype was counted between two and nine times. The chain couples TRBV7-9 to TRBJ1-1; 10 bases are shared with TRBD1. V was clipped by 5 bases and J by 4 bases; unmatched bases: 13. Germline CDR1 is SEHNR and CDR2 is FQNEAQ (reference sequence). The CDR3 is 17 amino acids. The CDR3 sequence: CASSPRQGAVDGTEAFF. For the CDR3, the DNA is TGTGCCAGCAGCCCTCGACAGGGGGCCGTAGATGGCACTGAAGCTTTCTTT. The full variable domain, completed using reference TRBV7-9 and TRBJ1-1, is DTGVSQNPRHKITKRGQNVTFRCDPISEHNRLYWYRQTLGQGPEFLTYFQNEAQLEKSRLLSDRFSAERPKGSFSTLEIQRTEQGDSAMYLCASSPRQGAVDGTEAFFGQGTRLTVV.

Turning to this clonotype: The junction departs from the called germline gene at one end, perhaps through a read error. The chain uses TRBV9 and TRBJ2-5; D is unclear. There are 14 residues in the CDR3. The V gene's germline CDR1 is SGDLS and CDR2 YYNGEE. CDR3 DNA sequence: TGTGCCAGCAACGTACAAGGGCCGGAGGAGACCCAGTACTTC. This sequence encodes CASNVQGPEETQYF.

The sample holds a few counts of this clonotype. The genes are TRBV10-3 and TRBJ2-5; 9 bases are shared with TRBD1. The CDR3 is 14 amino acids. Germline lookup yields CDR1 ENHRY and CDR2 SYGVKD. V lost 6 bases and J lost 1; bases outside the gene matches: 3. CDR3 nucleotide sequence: TGTGCCATCAGGGGACAGGGTCCCCAAGAGACCCAGTACTTC. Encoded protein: CAIRGQGPQETQYF.

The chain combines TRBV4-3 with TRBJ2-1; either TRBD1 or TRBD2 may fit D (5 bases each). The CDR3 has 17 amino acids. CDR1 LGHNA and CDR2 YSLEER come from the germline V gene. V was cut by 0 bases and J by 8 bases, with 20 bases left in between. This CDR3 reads CASSQDGAGSGGHEQFF. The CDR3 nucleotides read TGCGCCAGCAGCCAAGACGGGGCAGGGTCGGGCGGCCATGAGCAGTTCTTC.

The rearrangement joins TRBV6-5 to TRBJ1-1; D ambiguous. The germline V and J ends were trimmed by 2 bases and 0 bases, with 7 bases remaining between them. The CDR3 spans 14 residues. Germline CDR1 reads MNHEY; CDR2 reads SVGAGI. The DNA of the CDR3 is TGTGCCAGCAGTTACCGCCTTATGAACACTGAAGCTTTCTTT. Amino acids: CASSYRLMNTEAFF.

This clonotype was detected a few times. The CDR3 sequence is CASSYGGLTKNIQYF. CDR3 bases: TGTGCCAGCAGCTACGGAGGGTTGACCAAAAACATTCAGTACTTC. V and J are TRBV7-8 and TRBJ2-4; weak D call: TRBD2 (6 bases). The germline V and J ends were trimmed by 4 bases and 2 bases, with 12 bases remaining between them. CDR3 length: 15 amino acids. Germline assignment: CDR1 SGHVS and CDR2 FQNEAQ.